One sample yielded the 8 T cell receptor beta chains listed below, sequenced in a study of T-cell memory formation after mild COVID-19. TCRdb recomputed calls from the 5' RACE reads with MiXCR, one row per CDR3 protein. The sample records just over 60,000 distinct CDR3 sequences, 9% to 9.5% being singletons. Sample: PBMCs or a T cell subset sorted from them (not recorded which). Receptors were obtained from a young man who had mild COVID-19 (a few samples of this study predate the infection). Cell type and time point are not known.

This clonotype has only a few counts. The chain uses TRBV12-3 or TRBV12-4 and TRBJ1-5; 8 bases match TRBD1. The CDR3 contains 15 residues. V trimming: 3 bases; J trimming: 4 bases; junction bases outside the gene matches: 5. CDR3 protein: CASSLNRGINQPQHF. The CDR3 bases are TGTGCCAGCAGTTTGAACAGGGGGATAAATCAGCCCCAGCATTTT.

The chain carries TRBV28 and TRBJ2-5; 7 nucleotides agree with TRBD2. V lost 3 bases, J lost 5 bases, and 6 bases stayed unmatched. This CDR3 contains 14 residues. Per germline, CDR1 MDHEN and CDR2 SYDVKM. The CDR3 DNA is TGTGCCAGCAGTTTGGCGGGGGTGGTGGAGACCCAGTACTTC. Translated: CASSLAGVVETQYF.

The CDR3 nucleotides are TGTGCCATCACCCTTTCCGGGACAGGGAGGGACTACACCTTC. Translation gives CAITLSGTGRDYTF. The rearrangement uses TRBV6-1 and TRBJ1-2; 9 nucleotides agree with TRBD1. CDR1 MNHNS and CDR2 SASEGT come from the germline V gene. The trim removed 10 bases at V and 10 bases at J, leaving 16 bases unmatched. The CDR3 runs to 14 residues.

This clonotype was detected only a few times. The chain has TRBV7-8 and TRBJ1-3; no clear D. There are 17 residues in the CDR3. Germline CDR1 SGHVS, CDR2 FQNEAQ. V was shortened by 1 base and J by 4 bases, with 17 bases between the two germline ends. CDR3 DNA: TGTGCCAGCAGCTTAGGCAACTACCGGGTTAAAGGAAACACCATATATTTT. Residues: CASSLGNYRVKGNTIYF.

This chain joins TRBV12-3 or TRBV12-4 and TRBJ1-1; D unclear. V was trimmed by 6 bases and J by 5 bases, leaving 10 bases between them. The CDR3 covers 12 residues. DNA for the CDR3: TGTGCCAGCAGCCAAATGGGTACTGAAGCTTTCTTT. It codes for CASSQMGTEAFF.

This clonotype was found a few times. This chain links TRBV11-2 with TRBJ2-3; D is unresolved. The CDR3 is made up of 16 amino acids. V was shortened by 6 bases and J by 0 bases, with 16 bases between the two germline ends. Germline V gives CDR1 SGHAT, CDR2 FQNNGV. The CDR3 loop reads CASRYTGRTSTDTQYF. DNA of the CDR3: TGTGCCAGCAGGTATACGGGCAGGACCAGCACAGATACGCAGTATTTT.

This clonotype was found many times. The chain has TRBV20-1 and TRBJ2-5; D gene uncertain. The CDR3 extends over 13 amino acids. Trimming took off 2 bases at V and 2 bases at J, with 9 bases between the two ends. Per the germline V gene, CDR1 is DFQATT and CDR2 is SNEGSKA (reference sequence). CDR3 in amino acids: CSARRPGQETQYF. The CDR3 DNA sequence: TGCAGTGCTAGAAGGCCAGGACAAGAGACCCAGTACTTC.

This clonotype has a handful of counts. The J gene is TRBJ2-6, the V gene TRBV4-1; D gene unclear. This CDR3 comprises 19 residues. CDR1 and CDR2 (germline): MGHRA, YSYEKL. The V end was cut by 0 bases, the J end by 1 base, with 16 bases between. Here the CDR3 reads CASSQDPWKERSGANVLTF. CDR3 bases: TGCGCCAGCAGCCAAGATCCGTGGAAGGAGCGATCTGGGGCCAACGTCCTGACTTTC.